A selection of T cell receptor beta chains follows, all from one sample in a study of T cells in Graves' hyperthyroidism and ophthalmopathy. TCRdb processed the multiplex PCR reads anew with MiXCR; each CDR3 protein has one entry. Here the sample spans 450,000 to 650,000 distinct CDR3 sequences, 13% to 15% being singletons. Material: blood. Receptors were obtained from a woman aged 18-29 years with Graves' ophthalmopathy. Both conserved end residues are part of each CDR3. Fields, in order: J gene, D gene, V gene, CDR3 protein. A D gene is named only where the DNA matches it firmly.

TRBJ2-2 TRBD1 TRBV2 CASIRTGGTGELFF
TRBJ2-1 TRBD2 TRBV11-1 CASSLVSAGAYNEQFF
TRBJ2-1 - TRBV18 CASSPGQGHEQFF
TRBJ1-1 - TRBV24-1 CATSVGRGTEAFF
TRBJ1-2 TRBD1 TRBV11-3 CASSPGTGGPYGYTF
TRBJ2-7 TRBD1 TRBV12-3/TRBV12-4 CASSSNRGRGQYF
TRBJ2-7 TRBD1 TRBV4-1 CASSQASTGTGNVEQYF
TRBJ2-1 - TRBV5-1 CASSSDYLGYNEQFF
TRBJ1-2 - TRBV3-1 CASSQDRLTGSYGYTF
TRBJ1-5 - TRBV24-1 CATSDSGKRPQHF
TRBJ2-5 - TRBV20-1 CSARGSTALQETQYF
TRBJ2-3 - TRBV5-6 CASSNAREPVGDTQYF
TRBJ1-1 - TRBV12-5 CASGSDRNTEAFF
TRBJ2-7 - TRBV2 CASSDEGGRDEQYF
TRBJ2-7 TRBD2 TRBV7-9 CASSPAGLAGPSYEQYF
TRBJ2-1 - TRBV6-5 CASSYDPGSSYNEQFF
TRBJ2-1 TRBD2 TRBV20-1 CSVPRLAGYNEQFF
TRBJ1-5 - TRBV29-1 CSVVGVGGNQPQHF
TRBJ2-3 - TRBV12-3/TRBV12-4 CASSSRFRLVLPDTQYF